This TCR beta chain was captured in a study of control samples from healthy donors and cancer patients. This CDR3 spans 14 amino acids. From germline, CDR1 is KGHSH and CDR2 LQKENI. The J segment lost 6 bases and the V segment lost 6 bases, leaving 9 bases of the junction unmatched. Sequencing was performed with immunoSEQ multiplex PCR; in TCRdb, only in-frame clones are kept and a portion is missing. The sample holds approximately 37,000 clones, roughly 92% seen once. The V and J genes are TRBV18 and TRBJ2-7; 9 positions match TRBD1. The TCR comes from a woman aged 45 to 65 in good health. The sample was blood. CDR3 nucleotide sequence: TGTGCCAGCTCCTCCGGGACAGGGACTGTCGAGCAGTACTTC. It yields the protein CASSSGTGTVEQYF.